This is a list of T cell receptor beta chains from one sample in a study of CD8+ T cells in alopecia areata. Clones were read by immunoSEQ multiplex PCR, and TCRdb kept only the in-frame ones, dropping some. The top ten hold almost 0.8% of the sample, which has 80,000 to 100,000 clones, roughly 47% seen once. Sequencing was done on a sample of CD4+ T cells sorted from blood. The receptors originated from a human donor with alopecia areata. CDR3s include the opening cysteine and the closing phenylalanine or tryptophan. Fields, in order: CDR3 protein, CDR3 DNA, J gene, D gene, V gene, clone size. D genes are given only for firm matches. Size is stated for part of the rows, as once, few or many counts, or as a class when the clone is expanded.

CASSWVGGSYEQYF | TGTGCCAGCAGCTGGGTTGGAGGATCCTACGAGCAGTACTTC | TRBJ2-7 | - | TRBV28 | -
CASSLQYGAGEKLFF | TGCGCCAGCAGCTTGCAGTACGGGGCGGGCGAAAAACTGTTTTTT | TRBJ1-4 | - | TRBV5-1 | once
CATFERGGTGELFF | TGTGCCACCTTCGAACGGGGAGGCACCGGGGAGCTGTTTTTT | TRBJ2-2 | - | TRBV28 | -
CSGTGRYEQYF | TGCAGCGGTACCGGGAGGTACGAGCAGTACTTC | TRBJ2-7 | TRBD2 | TRBV29-1 | -
CSVGRLAGPTDTQYF | TGCAGCGTTGGCAGACTAGCGGGCCCCACAGATACGCAGTATTTT | TRBJ2-3 | TRBD2 | TRBV29-1 | few
CASSPTGLEKLFF | TGTGCCAGCAGCCCCACGGGACTTGAAAAACTGTTTTTT | TRBJ1-4 | - | TRBV14 | few
CASNANRRVRATDTQYF | TGTGCCAGCAACGCGAACCGGAGGGTCAGAGCGACAGATACGCAGTATTTT | TRBJ2-3 | - | TRBV7-8 | -
CASSPPPRQGDRAQYF | TGTGCCAGCAGCCCACCCCCGAGACAAGGGGACAGGGCGCAGTACTTC | TRBJ2-7 | TRBD1 | TRBV11-2 | -
CASSVGRYNEQFF | TGTGCCAGCAGTGTGGGACGCTACAATGAGCAGTTCTTC | TRBJ2-1 | - | TRBV25-1 | -
CSVGAGGAYEKLFF | TGCAGCGTTGGGGCAGGGGGCGCGTATGAAAAACTGTTTTTT | TRBJ1-4 | TRBD1 | TRBV29-1 | -
CSGFTAGGTGDYGYTF | TGCAGCGGCTTTACTGCCGGAGGGACAGGGGACTATGGCTACACCTTC | TRBJ1-2 | TRBD1 | TRBV29-1 | -
CASRRNRDEQFF | TGTGCCAGCCGGAGAAACAGGGATGAGCAGTTCTTC | TRBJ2-1 | - | TRBV19 | -
CASSLISGTTGELFF | TGCGCCAGCAGCTTGATTTCAGGGACCACCGGGGAGCTGTTTTTT | TRBJ2-2 | - | TRBV5-1 | few
CASSYSGQGANSPLHF | TGTGCCAGCAGTTACTCGGGACAGGGGGCCAATTCACCCCTCCACTTT | TRBJ1-6 | TRBD1 | TRBV6-6 | -
CASSLEANTGELFF | TGCGCCAGCAGCTTGGAGGCGAACACCGGGGAGCTGTTTTTT | TRBJ2-2 | - | TRBV5-1 | -
CASSSWGRETQYF | TGTGCCAGCAGTTCATGGGGGCGAGAGACCCAGTACTTC | TRBJ2-5 | - | TRBV28 | -
CASSRQPTNYGYTF | TGTGCCAGCTCTCGGCAGCCGACTAACTATGGCTACACCTTC | TRBJ1-2 | - | TRBV2 | -
CASGTGLETQYF | TGTGCCAGCGGGACAGGGTTGGAGACCCAGTACTTC | TRBJ2-5 | TRBD1 | TRBV28 | once
CAWKLAAANTGELFF | TGTGCCTGGAAACTAGCGGCAGCGAACACCGGGGAGCTGTTTTTT | TRBJ2-2 | TRBD2 | TRBV30 | -
CSAGTGGEYNEQFF | TGCAGCGCTGGGACAGGGGGAGAATATAATGAGCAGTTCTTC | TRBJ2-1 | TRBD1 | TRBV29-1 | -
CSVVEGRNTEAFF | TGCAGCGTTGTCGAGGGTAGGAACACTGAAGCTTTCTTT | TRBJ1-1 | - | TRBV29-1 | -
CATSRRVTGDGYTF | TGTGCCACCAGCAGAAGGGTGACAGGGGATGGCTACACCTTC | TRBJ1-2 | TRBD1 | TRBV15 | -
CASGGGIYNEQFF | TGTGCCAGCGGAGGCGGGATATACAATGAGCAGTTCTTC | TRBJ2-1 | - | TRBV28 | -
CASSQVIWDTQYF | TGCGCCAGCAGCCAAGTTATTTGGGATACGCAGTATTTT | TRBJ2-3 | - | TRBV4-1 | -
CSAGTASRSYNEQFF | TGCAGCGCTGGGACAGCATCGAGGTCCTACAATGAGCAGTTCTTC | TRBJ2-1 | TRBD1 | TRBV29-1 | -
CASSHGTGRDEQFF | TGCGCCAGCAGTCATGGGACAGGAAGGGATGAGCAGTTCTTC | TRBJ2-1 | TRBD1 | TRBV23-1 | -
CSVDSRDRGAEAFF | TGCAGCGTTGATTCCCGGGACAGGGGCGCTGAAGCTTTCTTT | TRBJ1-1 | TRBD1 | TRBV29-1 | -
CASSIGDYEQYF | TGTGCCAGCAGCATAGGGGATTACGAGCAGTACTTC | TRBJ2-7 | - | TRBV28 | few
CASSTGPTSEQYF | TGCGCCAGCAGCACGGGTCCCACCTCCGAGCAGTACTTC | TRBJ2-7 | - | TRBV5-1 | -
CASISTGVTGELFF | TGCGCCAGCATCTCGACAGGGGTCACCGGGGAGCTGTTTTTT | TRBJ2-2 | TRBD1 | TRBV23-1 | -
CASSLILNIQYF | TGTGCCAGCAGTTTGATACTAAACATTCAGTACTTC | TRBJ2-4 | - | TRBV2 | -
CASTFSTGGYTF | TGTGCCAGTACCTTCTCGACAGGGGGCTACACCTTC | TRBJ1-2 | TRBD1 | TRBV19 | many
CSVVPSGTLSYEQYF | TGCAGCGTTGTGCCTAGCGGGACTCTCTCCTACGAGCAGTACTTC | TRBJ2-7 | TRBD2 | TRBV29-1 | -
CSAEGKGFLEAFF | TGCAGCGCCGAAGGAAAAGGCTTCCTTGAAGCTTTCTTT | TRBJ1-1 | - | TRBV29-1 | -
CSADGRFF | TGCAGTGCGGATGGACGGTTCTTC | TRBJ2-1 | - | TRBV20-1 | -
CASSQERVTEAFF | TGTGCCAGCAGCCAAGAAAGGGTGACTGAAGCTTTCTTT | TRBJ1-1 | - | TRBV14 | few
CASSGQLGGEQYF | TGTGCCAGCAGTGGGCAGTTAGGAGGAGAGCAGTACTTC | TRBJ2-7 | - | TRBV2 | -
CAWSLGLAGANEQYF | TGTGCCTGGAGTCTTGGACTAGCGGGGGCCAACGAGCAGTACTTC | TRBJ2-7 | TRBD2 | TRBV30 | -